This TCR beta chain stems from a study of T cell responses to AZD1222 COVID-19 vaccine. V shed 0 bases and J 2 bases; nucleotides not matched to a gene: 3. The V gene's germline CDR1 is LGHDT and CDR2 YNNKEL (reference sequence). The CDR3 extends over 15 amino acids. Profiling relied on immunoSEQ multiplex PCR, and the TCRdb table lists in-frame clones only, not all of them. Seen here are 80,000 or so clones, roughly 80% observed once, and the top ten hold about 3%. The rearrangement links TRBV3-1 (or the pseudogene TRBV3-2) to TRBJ2-7, with 8 bases matching TRBD2. This clonotype was sampled from an adult in good health. The sequencing used peripheral blood, collected on day 0 of AZD1222 vaccination. The CDR3 is CASSQDPGGAYEQYF. The CDR3, as DNA: TGTGCCAGCAGCCAAGACCCGGGGGGGGCCTACGAGCAGTACTTC.